This is a list of T cell receptor beta chains from one sample in a study of T cell responses to AZD1222 COVID-19 vaccine. Libraries were prepared by immunoSEQ multiplex PCR; TCRdb keeps only in-frame clonotypes and omits some of them. Of about 86,000 clones in the sample, around 90% were seen once. The input for sequencing was peripheral blood, taken on day 0 of AZD1222 vaccination. Receptors originate from an adult in good health. CDR3s include the opening cysteine and the closing phenylalanine or tryptophan. The D gene is left open where the match is weak. Clone size is given for some rows only: seen once, a few or many times, or a class if the clone is expanded.

cdr3_aa: CASGRDGLYGYTF; cdr3_nt: TGTGCTAGTGGCCGGGACGGGCTTTATGGCTACACCTTC; j_call: TRBJ1-2; clone_size: -; v_call: TRBV12-5; d_call: -
cdr3_aa: CASSLGTGEDGYTF; cdr3_nt: TGTGCCAGCAGCCTAGGGACAGGGGAAGATGGCTACACCTTC; j_call: TRBJ1-2; clone_size: -; v_call: TRBV6-5; d_call: TRBD1
cdr3_aa: CASSPGTGRGGELFF; cdr3_nt: TGTGCCAGCAGCCCTGGTACAGGACGTGGCGGGGAGCTGTTTTTT; j_call: TRBJ2-2; clone_size: -; v_call: TRBV9; d_call: -
cdr3_aa: CASSSHAPANYGYTF; cdr3_nt: TGTGCCAGCAGCTCCCATGCCCCGGCGAACTATGGCTACACCTTC; j_call: TRBJ1-2; clone_size: -; v_call: TRBV7-9; d_call: -
cdr3_aa: CASSLTSGGFNEQFF; cdr3_nt: TGTGCCAGCAGTTTAACTAGCGGGGGGTTCAATGAGCAGTTCTTC; j_call: TRBJ2-1; clone_size: -; v_call: TRBV28; d_call: TRBD2
cdr3_aa: CASSLDPGSSYEQYF; cdr3_nt: TGTGCCAGCAGCTTAGACCCAGGGAGCTCCTACGAGCAGTACTTC; j_call: TRBJ2-7; clone_size: -; v_call: TRBV11-2; d_call: -
cdr3_aa: CASSLVPQGGKETQYF; cdr3_nt: TGTGCCAGCAGCTTGGTTCCCCAAGGGGGGAAAGAGACCCAGTACTTC; j_call: TRBJ2-5; clone_size: few; v_call: TRBV5-4; d_call: -
cdr3_aa: CSVEAARNTEAFF; cdr3_nt: TGCAGCGTTGAAGCGGCAAGGAACACTGAAGCTTTCTTT; j_call: TRBJ1-1; clone_size: -; v_call: TRBV29-1; d_call: -
cdr3_aa: CASSLSSGSSYNEQFF; cdr3_nt: TGCGCCAGCAGCTTGTCCAGCGGGAGCTCCTACAATGAGCAGTTCTTC; j_call: TRBJ2-1; clone_size: -; v_call: TRBV5-1; d_call: TRBD2
cdr3_aa: CASSLGGWEQYF; cdr3_nt: TGTGCCAGCAGCCTGGGAGGCTGGGAGCAGTACTTC; j_call: TRBJ2-7; clone_size: -; v_call: TRBV7-2; d_call: -
cdr3_aa: CASSPYSGQENTEAFF; cdr3_nt: TGTGCCAGTAGTCCGTACTCGGGACAGGAGAACACTGAAGCTTTCTTT; j_call: TRBJ1-1; clone_size: -; v_call: TRBV19; d_call: TRBD1
cdr3_aa: CASSLNLFSSGNTIYF; cdr3_nt: TGTGCCAGCAGCTTAAATCTATTCAGCTCTGGAAACACCATATATTTT; j_call: TRBJ1-3; clone_size: -; v_call: TRBV7-2; d_call: -
cdr3_aa: CASSRTENTGELFF; cdr3_nt: TGTGCCAGCAGTCGGACGGAGAACACCGGGGAGCTGTTTTTT; j_call: TRBJ2-2; clone_size: -; v_call: TRBV6-6; d_call: -
cdr3_aa: CASSLGGTVPYEQYF; cdr3_nt: TGCGCCAGCAGCTTGGGGGGGACAGTTCCCTACGAGCAGTACTTC; j_call: TRBJ2-7; clone_size: -; v_call: TRBV5-1; d_call: TRBD1
cdr3_aa: CASRQGFSPGGEKLFF; cdr3_nt: TGTGCCAGCCGACAGGGGTTCTCCCCAGGGGGGGAAAAACTGTTTTTT; j_call: TRBJ1-4; clone_size: -; v_call: TRBV19; d_call: TRBD1
cdr3_aa: CASSAQGSMNTEAFF; cdr3_nt: TGTGCCAGCAGCGCACAGGGCTCTATGAACACTGAAGCTTTCTTT; j_call: TRBJ1-1; clone_size: -; v_call: TRBV9; d_call: -
cdr3_aa: CASSRGGTPNTEAFF; cdr3_nt: TGTGCCAGCTCACGGGGGGGTACCCCGAACACTGAAGCTTTCTTT; j_call: TRBJ1-1; clone_size: -; v_call: TRBV18; d_call: -
cdr3_aa: CASSGDFGDNEKLFF; cdr3_nt: TGCGCCAGCAGCGGGGACTTCGGGGATAATGAAAAACTGTTTTTT; j_call: TRBJ1-4; clone_size: -; v_call: TRBV5-1; d_call: -
cdr3_aa: CASSLRTSGGPTGELFF; cdr3_nt: TGTGCCAGCAGCTTGCGGACTAGCGGGGGGCCCACCGGGGAGCTGTTTTTT; j_call: TRBJ2-2; clone_size: -; v_call: TRBV5-6; d_call: TRBD2
cdr3_aa: CASSPIGAYGYTF; cdr3_nt: TGTGCCAGCAGTCCCATCGGGGCCTATGGCTACACCTTC; j_call: TRBJ1-2; clone_size: -; v_call: TRBV6-2/TRBV6-3; d_call: -
cdr3_aa: CATSSRGEVNEQFF; cdr3_nt: TGTGCCACCAGCAGCAGGGGGGAGGTCAATGAGCAGTTCTTC; j_call: TRBJ2-1; clone_size: few; v_call: TRBV15; d_call: -
cdr3_aa: CATSRLAFYEQYF; cdr3_nt: TGTGCCACCAGCCGCCTAGCGTTCTACGAGCAGTACTTC; j_call: TRBJ2-7; clone_size: -; v_call: TRBV15; d_call: -
cdr3_aa: CASSLESIYGYTF; cdr3_nt: TGTGCCAGCAGCTTAGAGTCAATCTATGGCTACACCTTC; j_call: TRBJ1-2; clone_size: -; v_call: TRBV7-2; d_call: -
cdr3_aa: CASSPGWSSYEQYF; cdr3_nt: TGTGCCAGCAGCCCAGGATGGAGCTCCTACGAGCAGTACTTC; j_call: TRBJ2-7; clone_size: -; v_call: TRBV5-6; d_call: -
cdr3_aa: CASSLQGSDTGELFF; cdr3_nt: TGTGCCAGCAGCTTACAGGGTTCGGACACCGGGGAGCTGTTTTTT; j_call: TRBJ2-2; clone_size: -; v_call: TRBV5-4; d_call: -
cdr3_aa: CASSSPGASGGYTF; cdr3_nt: TGTGCCAGCAGCTCCCCGGGAGCCTCGGGAGGCTACACCTTC; j_call: TRBJ1-2; clone_size: once; v_call: TRBV14; d_call: -
cdr3_aa: CASRPQGSPNYGYTF; cdr3_nt: TGTGCCAGCCGCCCCCAGGGGTCACCTAACTATGGCTACACCTTC; j_call: TRBJ1-2; clone_size: -; v_call: TRBV27; d_call: -